This T cell receptor (beta chain) stems from a study of cytomegalovirus exposure and HLA in healthy donors (dated by TCRdb to about 2017). For the wider study: According to an earlier analysis of several hundred of the donors, roughly 180 million T cells yielded over 100 million unique TCR beta sequences and 276 Gb of sequence data. The genetic ancestry cluster associated with self-reported Caucasian donors included about 84% of the 398 genotyped donors. The T cell repertoires of some 670 subjects were profiled by immunosequencing and related to cytomegalovirus serostatus. An early release that covered approximately 600 HLA-typed donors contained approximately 300 gigabases of sequencing data and 80 million or so unique TCR sequences. Roughly 5 DR-DQ haplotypes were handled as single units for association and clustering because linkage in the cohort was strong. To predict cytomegalovirus infection status, the study combined high-throughput TCR immunosequencing, statistical association of individual TCRs with disease status, and machine learning. Across approximately 420 genotyped donors of the cohort, an average of 235,054 unique TCR beta nucleotide sequences per donor were sequenced, and around 20% of those sequences were non-productive. HLA typing covered class I and class II loci at four-digit resolution. The number of donors typed differed by locus, with about 629-640 for A, B, C, DRB1 and DQB1, around 520 for DQA1, 600 to 610 for DPA1, and roughly 450 for DPB1. Every repertoire in the discovery cohort had been generated on one and the same sequencing platform. Donor age, sex, ethnicity and CMV serostatus were collected together with the repertoire data. An earlier analysis of some 500 of the donors applied high-throughput TCR beta sequencing to assess whether each TCR beta V gene segment acted as functional or pseudogenic. Rather than using new phenotypic data, the later analysis identified candidate immune exposures from TCR beta sequences and from how often those sequences occurred across donors. A separate validation cohort of 90 to 150 different subjects was used in addition to the roughly 670-subject first cohort. The study aimed to test whether signatures of past pathogen exposure could be identified by cataloging public T cell receptors. A later genetic analysis took genome-wide SNP genotypes for about three fifths of the 666 donors and used that subset as a discovery cohort. To study patterns of TCR occurrence, a later analysis re-analyzed previously published TCR beta repertoires from several hundred donors and added high-resolution HLA genotyping. On the study overall, not on this receptor specifically: According to a later analysis, most CMV-associated TCR beta chains appeared to be HLA-restricted, and the HLA associations seemed to be driven largely by CMV exposure. In a later genetic analysis, a missense DCLRE1C variant was associated with V-gene and J-gene trimming of TCR beta chains, and the association was replicated in an independent cohort. In a later genetic analysis, fewer N-insertions in productive TCRs were reported among donors in an Asian-associated ancestry cluster than the roughly 700-donor mean. Compared with equally common non-associated chains, HLA-associated TCR beta chains in a later analysis were more clonally expanded and had lower generation probabilities. Several of the top co-occurrence clusters appeared to be linked to parvovirus B19, influenza, CMV and Epstein-Barr virus, according to a later analysis. Broadly in line with IMGT annotations, most TCR beta V segments showed up in productive rearrangements about 87% or about 30% of the time in an earlier analysis of under 700 of the donors. The classifier was reported to diagnose cytomegalovirus status with high specificity and sensitivity in both the original and validation cohorts. Sequencing depth was assumed to be roughly uniform across donors in the presence/absence analyses, though that assumption may not hold. Approximately 16 rarely observed V segments, including chromosome 9 orphons, were excluded from the earlier analysis of almost 600 of the donors because counts were too low. In vitro tests confirmed that a few of the cytomegalovirus-associated TCR beta chains recognize cytomegalovirus antigens. A further reported finding was that TCR beta sequences accurately predicted the HLA-A and HLA-B alleles for most subjects in the first cohort. A later analysis associated 15,000 or so TCR beta sequences with specific HLA alleles at a false discovery rate of 0.05. The authors suggested that the approach could potentially be extended to other disease states and immunological phenotypes. In the study, roughly 160 TCR beta chains were listed as associated with cytomegalovirus. For the cohort, immune exposure information was limited to CMV serostatus. HLA typing was unavailable for some donors at each locus, so association tests used only the typed subset. Correlated functional status among segregating V segments might be attributable to linkage disequilibrium, but an unknown experimental factor could not be ruled out. In a later analysis, TCR association rates were found to vary across HLA loci, with the most associated TCRs seen for DRB1 alleles and the fewest for HLA-C alleles. A cluster of highly shared sequence variants was judged likely to represent a technical artifact of the sequencing pipeline. Some IMGT-functional V segments, including TRBV6-2 and TRBV6-3, could not be distinguished by the 87-base-pair reads and were therefore excluded. While some public TCRs were present in many individuals, most TCR sequences turned up only very rarely across donors. Strong co-occurrence of HLA alleles, especially DR and DQ, made assigning TCR associations to individual alleles difficult. This cohort had only TCR beta chains sequenced, and the lack of alpha or paired-chain data limited which features could be detected.

V is pruned by 2 bases and J by 2 bases, leaving 6 bases of the junction without a gene match. Sequences SGHNT (CDR1) and YENEEA (CDR2) are obtained from the germline V gene. Inclusive of the bounding cysteine and phenylalanine, the CDR3 is 15 residues long. Only the CDR3 portion is preserved as DNA: 45 bases, with reading frame beginning at the first base. In this sample, this clone turned up once. The clone's antigen remains unknown. No much larger clone exists at a distance of one base, and base qualities are not known. The receptor library was made with the immunoSEQ multiplex PCR assay. The multiplex PCR relied on a mix of 60 forward primers for TCR Vbeta segments and 13 reverse primers for TCR Jbeta segments. The CDR3 region of rearranged TCR beta genes was amplified from genomic DNA with a multiplex PCR assay. The Illumina HiSeq System was used to sequence the amplified TCR beta libraries as 87-base-pair reads. The study's own analysis went as follows. A later analysis tallied some 79 million unique TCR beta chains across the 666 repertoires, and some 10 million of those chains were shared by two or more donors. A nearest-neighbor algorithm error-corrected the raw reads and collapsed the reads into unique sequences, merging closely related sequences to remove PCR and sequencing errors. V, D and J gene segments were assigned by aligning CDR3 sequences to IMGT reference sequences. Each retained sequence needed at least a six-nucleotide match to both a V gene segment and a J gene segment. A rearrangement was called productive if the CDR3 had no stop codons and remained in frame with V and J, and every other rearrangement was called non-productive. CDR3 was defined by IMGT convention, running from the second conserved V-encoded cysteine to the conserved J-encoded phenylalanine. Sequences without an unambiguous match to a single V gene segment were excluded from the earlier analysis of almost 600 of the donors. An earlier analysis of approximately 590 of the donors classified V segments as functional when productive rearrangements were above 56.7% and as segregating when the standard deviation between donors was above 5%. A statistical classification framework was developed to diagnose cytomegalovirus status using the catalog of TCR beta chain sequences. V and J gene assignment, in a later analysis, came from comparing TCR nucleotide sequences with IMGT/GENE-DB human TR gene sequences. Using the TCRdist pipeline, a later analysis assigned CDR3 sequences along with most-parsimonious VDJ recombination scenarios. In a later analysis, each TCR beta chain was defined by its CDR3 amino acid sequence together with its V-gene family, and reads without a unique V-gene family were excluded. As a way to deal with suspected cross-contamination and a sequencing artifact, a later analysis dropped more than 500 nucleotide sequences that were highly shared and had low generation probability. For each public chain, a later analysis derived a clonal expansion index from normalized ranks of inferred template counts within each repertoire. In a later analysis, generation probabilities were computed using a VDJ recombination model fitted to out-of-frame rearrangements, and the results were checked against IGoR. In a later analysis, TCR-TCR, TCR-HLA and TCR-CMV co-occurrence was scored with hypergeometric tests, and a repertoire-size bias correction was applied to TCR pairs. To estimate false discovery rates, a later analysis permuted the HLA or CMV assignments 20 times. In a later analysis, co-occurring TCRs were grouped using DBSCAN, and TCRdist sequence similarity was added for clustering within HLA-allele-positive subsets. Co-occurrence clustering excluded repertoires with fewer than 30,000 or more than 120,000 public chains, plus five with anomalous nucleotide sharing. Entries here come from immuneACCESS through TCRdb and include only in-frame sequences with V and J called. Some clones fail to appear in such tables; in the studies checked, an unresolved V gene covers under half of the shortfall, and the cause of the remainder is unknown. The D gene and trimming were derived from the DNA, and the V and J assignments and clone size from that table. The sample data list 73,000 or so clones, and around four fifths of these were observed just once. The top ten clones comprise about 6.8% of the sample.

The cohort comprised 670 or so healthy bone marrow donors. All cohort members were sampled while nominally healthy, although unrecorded immune exposures were likely present. Of the approximately 610 cohort members, about 280 had positive CMV serostatus and 350 to 450 had negative CMV serostatus, and CMV serostatus was not recorded for the donor. A peripheral blood sample was collected from each donor, and TCR beta sequencing was performed on peripheral blood mononuclear cells. Genomic DNA was extracted from the blood cell samples with the Qiagen DNeasy Blood Extraction Kit. This TCR was recovered from a human donor in good health. The chain employs TRBV11-3 and TRBJ2-7; 7 bases in the junction line up with TRBD1. The sequencing input was PBMCs. In nucleotide form, the sequence is TGTGCCAGCAGCTTAAGGGGGCAGGGGCCCTACGAGCAGTACTTC. Its translation is CASSLRGQGPYEQYF.